Listed below are T cell receptor beta chains from one sample, sequenced in a study of shared clonotypes between healthy human individuals. Produced via immunoSEQ multiplex PCR; TCRdb's table is partial and in-frame only. In the table there are about 680,000 clones, about two thirds of which are singletons. Sequenced: memory CD4+ T cells sorted from blood. These receptors were obtained from a woman aged 25 to 39 in good health. The CDR3 runs from the conserved cysteine through the conserved F or W. The D gene is left open where the match is weak. For some rows the clone size is stated as once, few or many, or as a class when expanded; others skip it.

size: many
J: TRBJ1-4
D: TRBD1
V: TRBV5-1
CDR3: CASSYSTGGHIKNEKLFF
DNA: TGCGCCAGCAGCTACTCCACAGGGGGCCACATTAAAAATGAAAAACTGTTTTTT

size: -
J: TRBJ1-2
D: TRBD1
V: TRBV5-1
CDR3: CASSINRGLDGYTF
DNA: TGCGCCAGCAGCATAAACAGGGGTTTGGATGGCTACACCTTC

size: -
J: TRBJ1-4
D: TRBD1
V: TRBV19
CDR3: CASSTGQGEKLFF
DNA: TGTGCCAGTAGTACCGGACAGGGTGAAAAACTGTTTTTT

size: -
J: TRBJ2-1
D: -
V: TRBV19
CDR3: CASSPQRGEKFF
DNA: TGTGCCAGTAGTCCCCAAAGGGGCGAGAAGTTCTTC

size: -
J: TRBJ2-4
D: -
V: TRBV28
CDR3: CAAKGSTTQKNIQYF
DNA: TGTGCCGCCAAGGGGTCAACTACCCAGAAAAACATTCAGTACTTC

size: -
J: TRBJ2-1
D: -
V: TRBV27
CDR3: CASRGRDAYNEQFF
DNA: TGTGCCAGCAGAGGGCGGGACGCCTACAATGAGCAGTTCTTC

size: -
J: TRBJ2-3
D: TRBD2
V: TRBV10-3
CDR3: CAISGTSGSSLTDTQYF
DNA: TGTGCCATCAGTGGGACTAGCGGGAGCTCCCTCACAGATACGCAGTATTTT

size: -
J: TRBJ1-1
D: TRBD1
V: TRBV10-1
CDR3: CASSVGQGYTEAFF
DNA: TGCGCCAGCAGTGTGGGACAGGGATACACTGAAGCTTTCTTT

size: -
J: TRBJ2-7
D: -
V: TRBV19
CDR3: CASALDGTYEQYF
DNA: TGTGCCAGTGCTCTGGACGGAACCTACGAGCAGTACTTC

size: -
J: TRBJ1-2
D: -
V: TRBV20-1
CDR3: CSAVRGYGYTF
DNA: TGCAGTGCAGTCAGGGGCTATGGCTACACCTTC

size: -
J: TRBJ2-1
D: -
V: TRBV4-1
CDR3: CASSQEEVPIYNEQFF
DNA: TGCGCCAGCAGCCAAGAGGAGGTACCCATTTACAATGAGCAGTTCTTC

size: -
J: TRBJ2-1
D: TRBD2
V: TRBV5-4
CDR3: CASREGTSGGLYNEQFF
DNA: TGTGCCAGCAGGGAGGGGACTAGCGGGGGGCTTTACAATGAGCAGTTCTTC

size: few
J: TRBJ2-7
D: -
V: TRBV5-1
CDR3: CASSLGTVSGEQYF
DNA: TGCGCCAGCAGCTTGGGTACAGTCTCGGGCGAGCAGTACTTC

size: -
J: TRBJ2-2
D: TRBD2
V: TRBV7-2
CDR3: CASSSLGLAAGELFF
DNA: TGTGCCAGCAGCTCCCTAGGACTAGCTGCCGGGGAGCTGTTTTTT